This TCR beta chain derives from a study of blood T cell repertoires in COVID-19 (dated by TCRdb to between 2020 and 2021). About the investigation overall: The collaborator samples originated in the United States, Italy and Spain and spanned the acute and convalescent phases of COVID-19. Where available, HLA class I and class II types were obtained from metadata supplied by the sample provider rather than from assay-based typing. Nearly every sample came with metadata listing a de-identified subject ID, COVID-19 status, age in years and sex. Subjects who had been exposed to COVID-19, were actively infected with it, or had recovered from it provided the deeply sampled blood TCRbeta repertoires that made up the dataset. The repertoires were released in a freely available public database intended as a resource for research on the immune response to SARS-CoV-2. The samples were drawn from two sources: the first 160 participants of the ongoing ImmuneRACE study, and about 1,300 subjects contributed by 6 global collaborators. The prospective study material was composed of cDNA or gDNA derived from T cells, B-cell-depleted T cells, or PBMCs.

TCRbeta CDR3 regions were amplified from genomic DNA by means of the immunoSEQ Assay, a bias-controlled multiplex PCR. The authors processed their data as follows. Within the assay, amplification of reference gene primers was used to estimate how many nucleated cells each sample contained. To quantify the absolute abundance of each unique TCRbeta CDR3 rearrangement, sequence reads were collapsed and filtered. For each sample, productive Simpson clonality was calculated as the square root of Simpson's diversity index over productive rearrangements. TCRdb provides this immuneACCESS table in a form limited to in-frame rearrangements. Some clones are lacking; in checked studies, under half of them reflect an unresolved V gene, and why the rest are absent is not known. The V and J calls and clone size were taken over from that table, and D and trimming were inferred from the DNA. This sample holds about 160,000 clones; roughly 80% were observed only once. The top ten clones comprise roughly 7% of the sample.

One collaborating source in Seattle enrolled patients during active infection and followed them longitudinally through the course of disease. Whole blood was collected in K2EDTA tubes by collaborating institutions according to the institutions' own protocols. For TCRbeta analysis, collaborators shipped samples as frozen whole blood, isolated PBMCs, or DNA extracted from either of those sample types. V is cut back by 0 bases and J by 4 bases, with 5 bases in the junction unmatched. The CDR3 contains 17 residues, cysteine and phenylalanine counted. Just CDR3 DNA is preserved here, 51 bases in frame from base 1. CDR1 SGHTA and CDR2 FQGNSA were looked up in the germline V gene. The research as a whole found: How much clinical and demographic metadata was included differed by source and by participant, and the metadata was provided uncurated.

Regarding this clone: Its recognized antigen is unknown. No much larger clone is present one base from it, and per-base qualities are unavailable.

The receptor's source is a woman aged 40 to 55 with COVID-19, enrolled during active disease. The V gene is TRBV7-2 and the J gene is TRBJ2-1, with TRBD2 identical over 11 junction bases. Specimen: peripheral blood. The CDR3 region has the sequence CASSLALTSGGYNEQFF. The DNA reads TGTGCCAGCAGCTTAGCGCTAACTAGCGGGGGATACAATGAGCAGTTCTTC.